These 3 T cell receptor beta chains originate from one sample sequenced in a study of early T cells in non-severe SARS-CoV-2 infection. TCRdb called the 5' RACE reads again in MiXCR, with one record for every CDR3 protein. The repertoire includes around 86,000 distinct CDR3 sequences, under 15% of them detected once, and 0.45% to 0.75% sits in the top ten. The sequenced sample was whole blood. These receptors originate from an adult who was a healthcare worker with PCR-confirmed SARS-CoV-2 infection or an uninfected control (not recorded which).

This clonotype was picked up a small number of times. Here the CDR3 reads CASSVRIAGAQETQYF. The DNA of the CDR3 is TGTGCCAGCAGCGTACGAATAGCGGGGGCCCAAGAGACCCAGTACTTC. The chain has TRBV7-6 and TRBJ2-5; 9 bases match TRBD2. The CDR3 runs 16 residues. Germline loops: CDR1 SGHVS, CDR2 FNYEAQ. With 5 bases clipped from V and 1 base from J, the junction kept 8 bases outside the gene matches.

The gene calls are TRBV12-3 or TRBV12-4 and TRBJ2-5; D unresolved. This CDR3 has 13 amino acids. Trimming shortened V by 6 bases and J by 5 bases, and 13 bases separated the two germline ends. The CDR3 sequence is CASSSDTAETQYF. CDR3 nucleotide sequence: TGTGCCAGCAGCTCAGACACGGCCGAGACCCAGTACTTC.

This clonotype was observed a handful of times. This chain uses TRBV7-2 with TRBJ1-1; D remains ambiguous. CDR3 length: 16 residues. V shed 2 bases and J shed 2 bases, with 15 bases lying between them. Germline lookup yields CDR1 SGHTA and CDR2 FQGNSA. The CDR3 loop is CASSLSFATVNTEAFF. Written as DNA, the CDR3 is TGTGCCAGCAGCTTATCCTTTGCGACGGTTAACACTGAAGCTTTCTTT. The full variable domain, with the rest looked up from reference TRBV7-2 and TRBJ1-1, is GAGVSQSPSNKVTEKGKDVELRCDPISGHTALYWYRQSLGQGLEFLIYFQGNSAPDKSGLPSDRFSAERTGGSVSTLTIQRTQQEDSAVYLCASSLSFATVNTEAFFGQGTRLTVV.